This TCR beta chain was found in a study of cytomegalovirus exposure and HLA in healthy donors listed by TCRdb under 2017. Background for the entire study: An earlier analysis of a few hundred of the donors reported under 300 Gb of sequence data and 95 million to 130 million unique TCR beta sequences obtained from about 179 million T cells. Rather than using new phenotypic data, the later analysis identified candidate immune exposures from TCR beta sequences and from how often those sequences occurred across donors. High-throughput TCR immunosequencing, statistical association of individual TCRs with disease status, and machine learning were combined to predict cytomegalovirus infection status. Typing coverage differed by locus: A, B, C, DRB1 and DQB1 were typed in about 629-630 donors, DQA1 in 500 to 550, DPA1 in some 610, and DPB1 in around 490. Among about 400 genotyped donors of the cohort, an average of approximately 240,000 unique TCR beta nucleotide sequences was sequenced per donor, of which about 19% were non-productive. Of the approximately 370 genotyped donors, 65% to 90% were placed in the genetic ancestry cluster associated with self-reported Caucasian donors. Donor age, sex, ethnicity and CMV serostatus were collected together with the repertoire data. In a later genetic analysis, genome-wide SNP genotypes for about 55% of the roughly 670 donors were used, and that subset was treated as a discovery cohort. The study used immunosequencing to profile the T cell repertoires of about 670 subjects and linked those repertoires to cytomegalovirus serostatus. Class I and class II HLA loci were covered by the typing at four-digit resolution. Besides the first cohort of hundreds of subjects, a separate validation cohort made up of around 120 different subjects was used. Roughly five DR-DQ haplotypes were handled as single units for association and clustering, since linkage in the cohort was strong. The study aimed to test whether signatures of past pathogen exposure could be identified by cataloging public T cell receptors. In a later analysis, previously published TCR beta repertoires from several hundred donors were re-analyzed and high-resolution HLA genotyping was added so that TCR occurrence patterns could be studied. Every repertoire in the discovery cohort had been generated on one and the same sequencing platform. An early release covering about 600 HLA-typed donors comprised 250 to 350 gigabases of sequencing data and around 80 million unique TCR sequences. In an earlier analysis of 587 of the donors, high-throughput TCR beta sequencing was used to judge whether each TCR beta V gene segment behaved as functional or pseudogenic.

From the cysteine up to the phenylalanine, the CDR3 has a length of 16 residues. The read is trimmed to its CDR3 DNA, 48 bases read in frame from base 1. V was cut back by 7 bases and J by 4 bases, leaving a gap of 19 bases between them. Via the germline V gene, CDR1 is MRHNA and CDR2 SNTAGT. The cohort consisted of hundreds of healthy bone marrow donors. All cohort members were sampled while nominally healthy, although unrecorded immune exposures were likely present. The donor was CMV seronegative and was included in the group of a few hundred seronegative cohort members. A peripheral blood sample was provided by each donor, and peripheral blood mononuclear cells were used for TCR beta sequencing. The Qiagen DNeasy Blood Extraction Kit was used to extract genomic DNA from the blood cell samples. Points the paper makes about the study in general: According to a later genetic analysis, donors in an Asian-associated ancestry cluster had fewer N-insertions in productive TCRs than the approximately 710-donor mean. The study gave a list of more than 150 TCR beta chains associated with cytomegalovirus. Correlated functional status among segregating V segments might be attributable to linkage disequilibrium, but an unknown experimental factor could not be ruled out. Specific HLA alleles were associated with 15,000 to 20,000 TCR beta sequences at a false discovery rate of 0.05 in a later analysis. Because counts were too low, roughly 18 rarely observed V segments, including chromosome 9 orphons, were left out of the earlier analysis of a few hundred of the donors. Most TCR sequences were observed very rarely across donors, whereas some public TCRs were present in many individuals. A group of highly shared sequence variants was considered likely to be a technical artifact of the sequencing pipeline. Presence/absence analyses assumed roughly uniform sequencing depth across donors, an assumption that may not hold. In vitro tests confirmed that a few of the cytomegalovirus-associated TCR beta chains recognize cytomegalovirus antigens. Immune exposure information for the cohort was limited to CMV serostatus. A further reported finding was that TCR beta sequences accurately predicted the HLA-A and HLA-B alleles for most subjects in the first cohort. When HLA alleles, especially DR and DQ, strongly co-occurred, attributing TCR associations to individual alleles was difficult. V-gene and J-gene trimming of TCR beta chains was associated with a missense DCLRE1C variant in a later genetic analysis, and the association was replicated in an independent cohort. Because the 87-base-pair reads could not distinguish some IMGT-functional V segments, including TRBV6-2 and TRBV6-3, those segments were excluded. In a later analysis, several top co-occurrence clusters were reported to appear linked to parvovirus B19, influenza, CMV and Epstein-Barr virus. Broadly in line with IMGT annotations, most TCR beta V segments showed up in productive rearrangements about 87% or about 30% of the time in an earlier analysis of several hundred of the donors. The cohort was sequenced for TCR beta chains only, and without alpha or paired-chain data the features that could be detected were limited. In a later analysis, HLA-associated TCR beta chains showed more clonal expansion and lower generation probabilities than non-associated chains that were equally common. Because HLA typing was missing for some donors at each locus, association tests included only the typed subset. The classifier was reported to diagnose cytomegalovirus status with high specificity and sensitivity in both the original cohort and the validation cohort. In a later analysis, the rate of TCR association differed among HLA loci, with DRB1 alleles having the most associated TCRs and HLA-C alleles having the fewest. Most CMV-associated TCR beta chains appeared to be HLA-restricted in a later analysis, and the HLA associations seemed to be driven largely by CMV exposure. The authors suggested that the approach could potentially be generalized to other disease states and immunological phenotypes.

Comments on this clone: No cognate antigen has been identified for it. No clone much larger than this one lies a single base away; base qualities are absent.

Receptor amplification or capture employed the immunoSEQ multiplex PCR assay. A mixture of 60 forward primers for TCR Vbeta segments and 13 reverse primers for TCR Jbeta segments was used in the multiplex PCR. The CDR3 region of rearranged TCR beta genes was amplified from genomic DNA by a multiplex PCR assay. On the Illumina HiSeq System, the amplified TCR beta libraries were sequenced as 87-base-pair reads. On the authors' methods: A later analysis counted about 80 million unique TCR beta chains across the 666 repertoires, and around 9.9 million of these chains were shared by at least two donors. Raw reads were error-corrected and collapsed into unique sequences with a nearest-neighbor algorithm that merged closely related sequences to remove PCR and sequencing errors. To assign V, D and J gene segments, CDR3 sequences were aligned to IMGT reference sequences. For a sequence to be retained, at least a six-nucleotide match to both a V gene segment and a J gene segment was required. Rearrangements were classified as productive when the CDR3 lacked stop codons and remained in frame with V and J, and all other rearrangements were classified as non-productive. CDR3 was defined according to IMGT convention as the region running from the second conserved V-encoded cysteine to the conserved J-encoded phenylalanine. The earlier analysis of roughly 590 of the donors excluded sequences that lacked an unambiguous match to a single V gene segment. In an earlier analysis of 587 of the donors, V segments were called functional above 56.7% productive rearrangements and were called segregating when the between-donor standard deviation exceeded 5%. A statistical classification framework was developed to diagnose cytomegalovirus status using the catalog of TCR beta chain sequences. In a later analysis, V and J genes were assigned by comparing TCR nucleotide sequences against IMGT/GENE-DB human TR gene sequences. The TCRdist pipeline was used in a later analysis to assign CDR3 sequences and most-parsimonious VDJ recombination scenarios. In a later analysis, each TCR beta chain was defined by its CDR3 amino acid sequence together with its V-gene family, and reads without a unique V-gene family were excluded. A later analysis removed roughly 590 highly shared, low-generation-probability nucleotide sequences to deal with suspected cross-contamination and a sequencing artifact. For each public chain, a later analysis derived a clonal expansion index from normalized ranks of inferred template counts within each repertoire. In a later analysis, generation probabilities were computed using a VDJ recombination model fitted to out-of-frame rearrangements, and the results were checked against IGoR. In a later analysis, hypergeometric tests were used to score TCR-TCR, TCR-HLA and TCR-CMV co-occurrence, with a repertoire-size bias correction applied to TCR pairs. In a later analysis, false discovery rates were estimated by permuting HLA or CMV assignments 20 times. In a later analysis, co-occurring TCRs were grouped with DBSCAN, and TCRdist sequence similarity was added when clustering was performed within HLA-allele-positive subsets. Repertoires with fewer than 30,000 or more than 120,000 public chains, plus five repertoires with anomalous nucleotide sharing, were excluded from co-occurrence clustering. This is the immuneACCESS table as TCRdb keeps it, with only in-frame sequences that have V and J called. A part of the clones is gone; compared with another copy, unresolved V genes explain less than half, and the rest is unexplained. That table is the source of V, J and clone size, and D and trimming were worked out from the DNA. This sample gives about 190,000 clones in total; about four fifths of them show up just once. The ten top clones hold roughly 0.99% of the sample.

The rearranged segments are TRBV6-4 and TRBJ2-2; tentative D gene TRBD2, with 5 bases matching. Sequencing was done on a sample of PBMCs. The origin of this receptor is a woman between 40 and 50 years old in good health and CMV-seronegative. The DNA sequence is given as TGTGCCAGCAAAGCTTCGGGTGGAGGTGGCACCGGGGAGCTGTTTTTT. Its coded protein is CASKASGGGGTGELFF.